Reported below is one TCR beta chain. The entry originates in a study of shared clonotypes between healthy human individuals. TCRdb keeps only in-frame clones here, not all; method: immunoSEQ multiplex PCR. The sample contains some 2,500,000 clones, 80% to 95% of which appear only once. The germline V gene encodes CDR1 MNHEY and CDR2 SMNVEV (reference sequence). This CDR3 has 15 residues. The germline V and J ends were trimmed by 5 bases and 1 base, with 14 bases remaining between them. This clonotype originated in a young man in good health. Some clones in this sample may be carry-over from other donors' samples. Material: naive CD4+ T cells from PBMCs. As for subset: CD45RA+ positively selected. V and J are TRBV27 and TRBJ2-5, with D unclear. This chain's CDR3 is CASSPPRAVQETQYF. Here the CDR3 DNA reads TGTGCCAGCAGTCCGCCCCGGGCAGTCCAAGAGACCCAGTACTTC.